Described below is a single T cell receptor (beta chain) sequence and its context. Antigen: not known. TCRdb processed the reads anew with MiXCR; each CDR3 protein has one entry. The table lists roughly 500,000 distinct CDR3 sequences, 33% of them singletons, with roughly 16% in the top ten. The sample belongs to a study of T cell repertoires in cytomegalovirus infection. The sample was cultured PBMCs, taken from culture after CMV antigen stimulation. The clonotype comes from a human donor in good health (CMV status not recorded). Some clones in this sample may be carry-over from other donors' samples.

The CDR3 is CARALGPLSYNEQFF. CDR3 coding DNA: TGTGCCCGAGCCTTAGGGCCCCTATCCTACAATGAGCAGTTCTTC. This chain links TRBV2 with TRBJ2-1, with no clear D. The CDR3 length is 15 residues. V was pared by 11 bases and J by 1 base, with 18 bases between. Germline V CDR1 and CDR2: SNHLY, FYNNEI.